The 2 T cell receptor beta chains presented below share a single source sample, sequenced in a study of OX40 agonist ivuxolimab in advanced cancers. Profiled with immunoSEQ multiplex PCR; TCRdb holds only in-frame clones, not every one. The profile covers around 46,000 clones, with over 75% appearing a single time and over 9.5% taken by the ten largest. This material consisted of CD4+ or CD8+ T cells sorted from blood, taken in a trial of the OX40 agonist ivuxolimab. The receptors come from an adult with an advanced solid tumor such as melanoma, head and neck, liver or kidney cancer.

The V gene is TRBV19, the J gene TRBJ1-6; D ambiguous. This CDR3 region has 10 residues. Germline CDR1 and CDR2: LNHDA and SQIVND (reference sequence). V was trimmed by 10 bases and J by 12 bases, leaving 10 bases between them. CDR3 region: CATGGVPLHF. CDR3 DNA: TGTGCCACCGGTGGCGTACCCCTCCACTTT.

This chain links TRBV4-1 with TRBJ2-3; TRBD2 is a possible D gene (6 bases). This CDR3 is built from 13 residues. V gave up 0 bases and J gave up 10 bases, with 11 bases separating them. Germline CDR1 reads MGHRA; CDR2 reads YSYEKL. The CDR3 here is CASSQDRREAQYF. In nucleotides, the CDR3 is TGCGCCAGCAGCCAAGATCGGAGGGAAGCGCAGTATTTT.